This entry concerns a single TCR beta chain. Antigen: not known. Generated by immunoSEQ multiplex PCR, the TCRdb table keeps only in-frame clones and is missing some. The sample carries some 68,000 clones, about 87% recorded once. The sample originates from a study of OX40 agonist ivuxolimab in advanced cancers. Overall study: Intravenous ivuxolimab was administered to patients every 2 weeks at 0.01 to 10 mg/kg. General observations from the study: It was not determined which antigens were specifically recognized by the peripheral T cells that had undergone clonal expansion.

V lost 6 bases to trimming and J lost 0 bases, with 6 bases between them. Germline CDR1 MDHEN, CDR2 SYDVKM. This CDR3 is built from 13 residues. This clonotype was sampled from an adult with an advanced solid tumor such as melanoma, head and neck, liver or kidney cancer. This sequence joins TRBV28 and TRBJ2-4; no clear D gene. The sequencing used CD4+ or CD8+ T cells sorted from blood, collected in a trial of the OX40 agonist ivuxolimab. The CDR3 nucleotides read TGTGCCAGCAGGCTAATAGCCAAAAACATTCAGTACTTC. The encoded protein is CASRLIAKNIQYF.